The following is a T cell receptor beta chain sequence with its context. Antigen: not known. Looked up from germline, CDR1 is KGHSH and CDR2 is LQKENI. V shed 5 bases and J 0 bases; nucleotides not matched to a gene: 2. This CDR3 has 14 amino acids. The entry originates in a study of shared clonotypes between healthy human individuals. Findings and caveats of the study: Generally, naive subsets (rather than memory subsets) showed larger estimated richness. Clonotype sharing among the donors was expected to vary with sequencing depth.

The protocol was immunoSEQ multiplex PCR, while the TCRdb copy is restricted to in-frame clones and leaves out a portion. The sample has over a million clones, 95% to 99% seen once. The chain joins TRBV18 to TRBJ2-7; TRBD1 matches at 9 bases. The specimen was naive CD4+ T cells sorted from blood. Subset indicated: CD45RA+ positively selected. The receptor comes from a man aged 30 to 45 in good health. The CDR3 spells CASSNRGLSYEQYF. CDR3 DNA: TGTGCCAGCTCAAACAGGGGGCTCTCCTACGAGCAGTACTTC.